The 19 T cell receptor beta chains below come from one sample, sequenced in a study of T-cell memory formation after mild COVID-19. TCRdb re-called the 5' RACE reads with MiXCR, one entry per CDR3 protein. The table lists 250,000 to 350,000 distinct CDR3 sequences, 19% of them singletons. Sequenced material: PBMCs or a T cell subset sorted from them (not recorded which). These receptors were collected from a man younger than 30 who had mild COVID-19 (a few samples of this study predate the infection). Cell type and time point are not known.

This clonotype was detected a few times. The gene calls are TRBV29-1 and TRBJ2-7; 9 bases map to TRBD1. CDR1 and CDR2 (germline): SQVTM, ANQGSEA. The CDR3 totals 14 residues. Trimming cost V 4 bases and J 6 bases; bases outside gene matches: 10. Written as DNA, the CDR3 is TGCAGCGTTGTTCTCGGGGGACAGGGAGTCGAGCAGTACTTC. Translated, it gives CSVVLGGQGVEQYF.

This clonotype appeared a few times. V and J are TRBV14 and TRBJ1-6; D is unresolved. Trimming removed 3 bases at V and 0 bases at J, with 6 bases between. The CDR3 extends over 15 amino acids. Per the germline V gene, CDR1 is SGHDN and CDR2 is FVKESK. The DNA for the CDR3 is TGTGCCAGCAGCCAGTCCAGCTCCTATAATTCACCCCTCCACTTT. Translated, it gives CASSQSSSYNSPLHF.

The chain joins TRBV20-1 to TRBJ1-6, with 11 nucleotides matching TRBD1. V shed 6 bases, J shed 9 bases, and the junction held 10 bases outside the gene matches. Per the germline V gene, CDR1 is DFQATT and CDR2 is SNEGSKA (reference sequence). CDR3 size: 15 residues. The CDR3 DNA is TGCAGTGCACGGACAGGGGGCGGTTTGGGTTCACCCCTCCACTTT. Its translation is CSARTGGGLGSPLHF.

This clonotype was observed at least ten times. V and J are TRBV5-1 and TRBJ2-3; TRBD1 matches at 7 bases. Germline CDR1 is SGHRS and CDR2 is YFSETQ. CDR3 length: 14 residues. Trimming took 3 bases from V and 2 from J; bases not matched to a gene: 3. Here the CDR3 reads CASSSGTATDTQYF. As DNA, the CDR3 is TGCGCCAGCAGCTCAGGGACAGCCACAGATACGCAGTATTTT.

In this sample, this clonotype turned up a few times. The chain links TRBV6-2 or TRBV6-3 to TRBJ2-7, with D uncertain. The CDR3 is 12 amino acids. V was trimmed by 4 bases and J by 6 bases, leaving 10 bases between them. Per germline, CDR1 MNHEY and CDR2 SVGEGT. CDR3 loop: CASSFPTAEQYV. The DNA of the CDR3 is TGTGCCAGCAGTTTCCCAACAGCCGAGCAGTACGTC.

This clonotype came up a few times. This chain joins TRBV10-1 and TRBJ2-7; possible D gene TRBD2, 5 bases. The V and J ends lost 4 bases and 3 bases respectively, with 10 bases between them. The CDR3 length is 13 residues. Germline CDR1 is WNHNN and CDR2 is SYGVQD (reference sequence). The CDR3 sequence: CASSAGVGYEQYF. CDR3 DNA: TGCGCCAGCAGTGCCGGGGTTGGCTACGAGCAGTACTTC.

This clonotype appeared a few times. This chain's CDR3 is CSARAPLFQQSTDTQYF. CDR3 nucleotide sequence: TGCAGTGCTAGAGCCCCCCTTTTCCAGCAGAGCACAGATACGCAGTATTTT. This chain links TRBV20-1 with TRBJ2-3; no reliable D call. CDR3 length: 17 residues. Trimming shortened V by 1 base and J by 0 bases, and 17 bases separated the two germline ends. Germline CDR1 DFQATT, CDR2 SNEGSKA (reference sequence).

This clonotype was recorded many times. The chain links TRBV27 to TRBJ1-2, with D maybe TRBD1 (5 bases). Trimming stripped 2 bases from V and 8 bases from J, with 18 bases between. The CDR3 length is 15 residues. The germline V gene encodes CDR1 MNHEY and CDR2 SMNVEV (reference sequence). CDR3 protein: CASSLQARGPEGYTF. The CDR3 nucleotides read TGTGCCAGCAGTTTACAAGCGCGGGGCCCGGAGGGCTACACCTTC.

This clonotype occurred a few times. This sequence joins TRBV5-1 and TRBJ2-2; D is perhaps TRBD1 (6 bases). The CDR3 extends over 15 amino acids. The V end was cut by 2 bases, the J end by 3 bases, with 11 bases between. Per germline, CDR1 SGHRS and CDR2 YFSETQ. CDR3 sequence (DNA): TGCGCCAGCAGCTTCCAGGGGATGGACACCGGGGAGCTGTTTTTT. Encoded protein: CASSFQGMDTGELFF.

The rearrangement uses TRBV27 and TRBJ2-3; D gene unclear. CDR3 length: 15 residues. Trimming removed 2 bases from V and 3 bases from J, with 12 bases in between. CDR1 and CDR2 (germline): MNHEY, SMNVEV (reference sequence). The CDR3 sequence: CASSLPSRLTDTQYF. The DNA of the CDR3 is TGTGCCAGCAGTTTACCGAGCCGTCTAACAGATACGCAGTATTTT.

This clonotype was detected only a few times. The genes are TRBV11-2 and TRBJ2-7; possible D gene TRBD1, 6 bases. The CDR3 has 13 amino acids. The ends were cut back, 5 bases at V and 4 bases at J, with 12 bases in the middle. The V gene's germline CDR1 is SGHAT and CDR2 FQNNGV. The CDR3: CASSATGSYEQYV. CDR3 in DNA: TGTGCCAGCAGCGCAACAGGGAGTTACGAGCAGTACGTC.

The V call is TRBV4-2, the J call TRBJ2-7; D may be TRBD2 (5 bases). The CDR3 sequence is 13 residues long. V was shortened by 4 bases and J by 6 bases, with 13 bases between the two germline ends. CDR1 and CDR2 from the germline V gene are LGHNA and YNFKEQ. The CDR3 coding sequence is TGTGCCAGCAGCCTGGGCGAGGGTGGCGAGCAGTACTTC. Amino acid sequence: CASSLGEGGEQYF.

This rearrangement joins TRBV15 to TRBJ2-1; D is undetermined. The germline gives CDR1 LNHNV, CDR2 YYDKDF (reference sequence). V was shortened by 3 bases and J by 8 bases, with 5 bases between the two germline ends. This CDR3 has 11 amino acids. The CDR3 reads CATSRTHEQFF. DNA of the CDR3: TGTGCCACCAGCAGGACCCATGAGCAGTTCTTC.

This clonotype occurred many times. This chain joins TRBV5-6 and TRBJ2-7; D gene uncertain. The ends were cut back, 4 bases at V and 3 bases at J, with 14 bases in the middle. Germline V gene lookup returns CDR1 SGHDT and CDR2 YYEEEE. The CDR3 extends over 14 amino acids. The CDR3 DNA is TGTGCCAGCAGCAACCCCACAAGGATCTACGAGCAGTACGTC. As protein: CASSNPTRIYEQYV.

This clonotype occurred many times. The rearrangement joins TRBV9 to TRBJ2-3; D gene ambiguous. Germline CDR1 is SGDLS and CDR2 is YYNGEE. The CDR3 loop spans 15 amino acids. V was pared by 2 bases and J by 5 bases, with 15 bases between. CDR3 in amino acids: CASSVGPQGGDTQYF. The CDR3 DNA follows: TGTGCCAGCAGCGTCGGGCCCCAAGGCGGAGATACGCAGTATTTT.

The chain has TRBV29-1 and TRBJ2-3; 7 bases map to TRBD2. With V trimmed by 4 bases and J by 4 bases, 11 bases remained unmatched. CDR3 length: 15 amino acids. Germline CDR1 is SQVTM and CDR2 is ANQGSEA. The CDR3 sequence is CSVGVSASGADTQYF. CDR3 in DNA: TGCAGCGTTGGGGTTAGCGCTAGCGGAGCAGATACGCAGTATTTT.

Only a few counts were recorded for this clonotype. This rearrangement joins TRBV11-2 to TRBJ2-3; TRBD1 agrees at 12 bases. CDR3 length equals 19 residues. CDR1 and CDR2 (germline): SGHAT, FQNNGV. V trimming: 3 bases; J trimming: 6 bases; junction bases outside the gene matches: 16. The CDR3 loop is CASSFLGFAGTGGIDTQYF. CDR3 in DNA: TGTGCCAGCAGCTTTTTGGGCTTCGCGGGGACAGGGGGCATTGATACGCAGTATTTT.

The chain uses TRBV29-1 and TRBJ1-1; no clear D gene. The germline V and J ends were trimmed by 3 bases and 1 base, with 6 bases remaining between them. CDR3 length: 12 residues. Germline CDR1 reads SQVTM; CDR2 reads ANQGSEA. CDR3 region: CSVDPGNTEAFF. The CDR3 DNA reads TGCAGCGTTGACCCAGGGAACACTGAAGCTTTCTTT. The whole variable domain, remainder taken from reference TRBV29-1 and TRBJ1-1, is SAVISQKPSRDICQRGTSLTIQCQVDSQVTMMFWYRQQPGQSLTLIATANQGSEATYESGFVIDKFPISRPNLTFSTLTVSNMSPEDSSIYLCSVDPGNTEAFFGQGTRLTVV.

This clonotype was counted only a few times. J is TRBJ2-1 and V is TRBV28; 10 positions match TRBD2. Trimming took 6 bases from V and 6 from J; bases not matched to a gene: 11. Germline CDR1 and CDR2: MDHEN and SYDVKM. The CDR3 loop spans 16 amino acids. CDR3 protein: CASRPITSGGANEQFF. CDR3 in DNA: TGTGCCAGCAGGCCCATCACCAGCGGGGGGGCCAATGAGCAGTTCTTC.